The present entry profiles one T cell receptor beta chain with its context. Antigen specificity is unknown. Sequencing used cDNA as its template, made by extracting RNA and reverse transcribing it. TCRdb keeps only in-frame clones here, not all; method: immunoSEQ multiplex PCR. The sample carries around 170,000 clones, approximately 50% recorded once. This sample is part of a study of CD8+ T cells in alopecia areata. Study summary: Treated patients swallowed 5 to 10 mg of oral tofacitinib twice daily. Study-level points and caveats: Both scalp clonality and the expanded CD8+ clones among the top 100 showed a significant decrease with tofacitinib.

CDR1 is SGHNT and CDR2 is YYREEE in the germline V gene (reference sequence). V shed 4 bases and J shed 0 bases, with 2 bases lying between them. CDR3 length: 11 amino acids. Treatment meaning: oral pan-JAK inhibitor, 5-10 mg twice daily. The sequence was obtained from a human donor with alopecia areata. The chain couples TRBV5-4 to TRBJ2-7; D is ambiguous. Here the sequenced sample was CD8+ T cells sorted from blood, taken around week 53, from a patient treated with tofacitinib. CDR3 protein: CASSNSYEQYF. CDR3 sequence (DNA): TGTGCCAGCAGCAACTCCTACGAGCAGTACTTC.